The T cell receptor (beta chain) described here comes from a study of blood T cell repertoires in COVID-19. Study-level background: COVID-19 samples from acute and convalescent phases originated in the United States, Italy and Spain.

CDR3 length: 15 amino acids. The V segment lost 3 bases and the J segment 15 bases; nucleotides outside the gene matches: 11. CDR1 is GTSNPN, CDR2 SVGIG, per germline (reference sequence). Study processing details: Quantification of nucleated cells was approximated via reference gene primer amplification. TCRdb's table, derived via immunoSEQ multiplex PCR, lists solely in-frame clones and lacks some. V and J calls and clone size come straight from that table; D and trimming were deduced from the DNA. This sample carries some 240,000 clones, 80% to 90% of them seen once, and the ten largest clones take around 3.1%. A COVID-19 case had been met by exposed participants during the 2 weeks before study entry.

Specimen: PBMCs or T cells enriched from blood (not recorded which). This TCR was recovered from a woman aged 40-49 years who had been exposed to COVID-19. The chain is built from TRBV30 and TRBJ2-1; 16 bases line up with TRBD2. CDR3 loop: CAWSLPGLAGGGGFF. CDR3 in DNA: TGTGCCTGGAGCCTCCCGGGACTAGCGGGAGGGGGGGGGTTCTTC.